These 25 T cell receptor beta chains were sequenced from one sample in a study of spatial heterogeneity in lung cancer. The time point denotes: blood at routine non-recurrence follow-up after resection. TCRdb re-called the 5' RACE reads with MiXCR, one entry per CDR3 protein. This table has about 94,000 distinct CDR3 sequences, just under 20% appearing once. Sequenced here: PBMCs, sampled at follow-up. The source is a male donor with early-stage non-small cell lung cancer.

This clonotype was detected only a few times. V and J are TRBV2 and TRBJ2-1; 10 positions match TRBD2. Trimming removed 6 bases from V and 10 bases from J; junction bases left unmatched: 9. Germline V CDR1 and CDR2: SNHLY, FYNNEI. This CDR3 has 14 residues. CDR3 nucleotide sequence: TGTGCCAGCAGGCGAGCAGCGGGGGGGCTCGAGCAGTTCTTC. Translating it yields CASRRAAGGLEQFF.

The rearrangement links TRBV20-1 to TRBJ2-1; D call uncertain. The V gene lost 3 bases and the J gene lost 6 bases, with 18 bases spanning the gap. Germline CDR1 and CDR2: DFQATT and SNEGSKA (reference sequence). The length of the CDR3 is 15 residues. CDR3 nucleotides: TGCAGTGCTAGCTTTGGGCAGCTCCCGGGCAATGAGCAGTTCTTC. The encoded protein is CSASFGQLPGNEQFF.

This clonotype occurred a few times. V is TRBV6-5 and J is TRBJ1-6, with D uncertain. Trimming left V 5 bases short and J 6 bases short, with 14 bases between. The CDR3 has 15 residues. CDR1 and CDR2 (germline): MNHEY, SVGAGI. For the CDR3, the DNA is TGTGCCAGCAGTGATGGACGGTTGGCTAATTCACCCCTCCACTTT. Amino acid sequence: CASSDGRLANSPLHF.

The rearrangement uses TRBV24-1 and TRBJ1-1, with 10 bases matching TRBD1. CDR1 and CDR2 (germline): KGHDR, SFDVKD. With 9 bases clipped from V and 3 bases from J, the junction kept 6 bases outside the gene matches. This CDR3 has 14 amino acids. The chain's CDR3 is CATRSGTGDTEAFF. DNA of the CDR3: TGTGCCACCCGATCCGGGACAGGGGACACTGAAGCTTTCTTT.

The chain recombines TRBV19 with TRBJ2-5, with D possibly called TRBD1 or TRBD2 (7 bases each). Germline loops: CDR1 LNHDA, CDR2 SQIVND (reference sequence). The CDR3 extends over 14 amino acids. The V gene lost 3 bases and the J gene lost 5 bases, with 13 bases spanning the gap. The CDR3 nucleotides read TGTGCCAGTAGTATGACAGGGCGGGGGGAGACCCAGTACTTC. Residues: CASSMTGRGETQYF.

In its sample, this clonotype was seen a few times. This chain uses TRBV7-9 with TRBJ1-4; a possible D gene is TRBD1 (5 bases). The CDR3 has 17 residues. Germline V lookup: CDR1 SEHNR, CDR2 FQNEAQ (reference sequence). Trimming cost V 5 bases and J 0 bases, with 16 bases left between them. The CDR3 bases are TGTGCCAGCAGCCCCCGGGGCGGGGCATCAACTAATGAAAAACTGTTTTTT. Amino acids: CASSPRGGASTNEKLFF.

J is TRBJ2-6 and V is TRBV19, with D maybe TRBD1 (5 bases). Between the trimmed V and J ends, which lost 7 bases and 2 bases, there was a span of 12 bases. The CDR3 is made up of 15 amino acids. Per the germline V gene, CDR1 is LNHDA and CDR2 is SQIVND (reference sequence). The CDR3 is CASKKGSAGANVLTF. DNA for the CDR3: TGTGCCAGTAAAAAGGGGTCGGCTGGGGCCAACGTCCTGACTTTC.

This chain connects TRBV7-6 to TRBJ2-7; no firm D call. Germline V CDR1 and CDR2: SGHVS, FNYEAQ. The CDR3 length is 13 residues. The V gene lost 2 bases and the J gene lost 5 bases, with 10 bases spanning the gap. The chain's CDR3 is CASSLNWVDEQYV. The CDR3 region has the DNA TGTGCCAGCAGCTTAAACTGGGTTGACGAGCAGTACGTC.

V gene TRBV5-1 combines with J gene TRBJ2-3; TRBD2 matches 11 bases. CDR1 and CDR2 (germline): SGHRS, YFSETQ. The CDR3 sequence is 14 residues long. The J segment lost 6 bases and the V segment lost 5 bases, leaving 5 bases of the junction unmatched. The CDR3 here is CASRSGTSGDTQYF. The CDR3 DNA follows: TGCGCCAGCAGGTCCGGGACTAGCGGCGATACGCAGTATTTT.

The table lists this clonotype with a few counts. This chain uses TRBV7-9 with TRBJ2-1; D is ambiguous. Germline CDR1 reads SEHNR; CDR2 reads FQNEAQ (reference sequence). Deletions cut 5 bases from V and 10 bases from J, with 9 bases between. The CDR3 has 11 amino acids. CDR3 amino acids: CASSLEPEQFF. As DNA, the CDR3 is TGTGCCAGCAGCCTAGAACCAGAGCAGTTCTTC.

The chain has TRBV11-1 and TRBJ1-5; 12 bases match TRBD1. Germline CDR1 is SGHAT and CDR2 is FQDESV (reference sequence). With 4 bases clipped from V and 8 bases from J, the junction kept 3 bases outside the gene matches. The CDR3 sequence is 14 residues long. CDR3 sequence: CASSSGTGGKPQHF. Here the CDR3 DNA reads TGTGCCAGCAGCTCTGGGACAGGGGGCAAGCCCCAGCATTTT.

This clonotype has just a few counts. The chain uses TRBV20-1 and TRBJ1-2; weak D call: TRBD1 (5 bases). Trimming pared 0 bases from V and 4 bases from J, leaving 9 bases between. CDR3 length: 13 amino acids. Germline lookup yields CDR1 DFQATT and CDR2 SNEGSKA (reference sequence). The CDR3 DNA is TGCAGTGCTAGAGAGGGGACCGGCTATGGCTACACCTTC. Translating it yields CSAREGTGYGYTF.

The V gene is TRBV6-5, the J gene TRBJ2-7; D may be TRBD2 (6 bases). Looked up from germline, CDR1 is MNHEY and CDR2 is SVGAGI. The CDR3 sequence is 15 residues long. The V end was cut by 6 bases, the J end by 0 bases, with 15 bases between. The DNA of the CDR3 is TGTGCCAGCAGAGCCGGGGCGGGAAGCTCCTACGAGCAGTACTTC. It translates to CASRAGAGSSYEQYF.

This clonotype was detected only a few times. This chain joins TRBV9 and TRBJ2-5; TRBD2 might be the D (6 bases). The V gene lost 3 bases and the J gene lost 5 bases, with 23 bases spanning the gap. The CDR3 covers 17 residues. Germline-derived CDR1 and CDR2 are SGDLS and YYNGEE. The CDR3 sequence is CASSAVGGSSTWETQYF. The DNA of the CDR3 is TGTGCCAGCAGCGCAGTTGGGGGGAGCTCCACCTGGGAGACCCAGTACTTC.

This clonotype showed up just a few times. The CDR3 spells CSVFRAGRNEQFF. CDR3 DNA sequence: TGCAGTGTATTTCGGGCCGGTAGGAATGAGCAGTTCTTC. The chain has TRBV20-1 and TRBJ2-1; D gene uncertain. Trimming removed 7 bases at V and 7 bases at J, with 17 bases between. This CDR3 spans 13 amino acids. Germline CDR1 is DFQATT and CDR2 is SNEGSKA (reference sequence).

This clonotype has more than one count but fewer than ten. The rearrangement uses TRBV6-2 or TRBV6-3 and TRBJ2-4; 10 bases are shared with TRBD2. The V segment lost 5 bases and the J segment 6 bases; nucleotides outside the gene matches: 1. Germline values: CDR1 MNHEY, CDR2 SVGEGT. The CDR3 totals 13 residues. The CDR3 loop reads CASSVAGGNIQYF. The CDR3 bases are TGTGCCAGCAGTGTAGCGGGAGGAAACATTCAGTACTTC.

This clonotype was found a few times. The genes are TRBV27 and TRBJ2-2; D not certain. The germline V gene encodes CDR1 MNHEY and CDR2 SMNVEV (reference sequence). The CDR3 length is 13 residues. V shed 5 bases and J shed 7 bases, with 11 bases lying between them. This CDR3 reads CASSGYGNGELFF. The CDR3 nucleotides are TGTGCCAGCAGTGGGTATGGGAACGGGGAGCTGTTTTTT.

The gene calls are TRBV6-5 and TRBJ1-1; D might be TRBD1 (6 bases). V was shortened by 2 bases and J by 3 bases, with 16 bases between the two germline ends. The length of the CDR3 is 16 residues. The V gene's germline CDR1 is MNHEY and CDR2 SVGAGI. CDR3 DNA sequence: TGTGCCAGCAGTTACGGCCCGGGGGCGGCGGACACTGAAGCTTTCTTT. It translates to CASSYGPGAADTEAFF.

The chain uses TRBV5-4 and TRBJ2-5; D remains ambiguous. V was trimmed by 0 bases and J by 1 base, leaving 10 bases between them. The CDR3 sequence is 15 residues long. CDR1 SGHNT and CDR2 YYREEE come from the germline V gene (reference sequence). CDR3: CASSLAGRGQETQYF. CDR3 DNA: TGTGCCAGCAGCTTGGCCGGTCGAGGCCAAGAGACCCAGTACTTC.

The chain employs TRBV6-2 or TRBV6-3 and TRBJ2-3; 7 bases are shared with TRBD2. CDR1 and CDR2 (germline): MNHEY, SVGEGT. V shed 6 bases and J 1 base; nucleotides not matched to a gene: 4. This CDR3 has 14 amino acids. For the CDR3, the DNA is TGTGCCAGCAGATCGGGACTACGCACAGATACGCAGTATTTT. Protein sequence: CASRSGLRTDTQYF.

The J gene is TRBJ2-3, the V gene TRBV29-1; possible D gene TRBD2, 6 bases. The V gene's germline CDR1 is SQVTM and CDR2 ANQGSEA. Between the trimmed V and J ends, which lost 6 bases and 0 bases, there was a span of 13 bases. CDR3 length equals 14 residues. The CDR3 here is CSVREDLSTDTQYF. CDR3 DNA: TGCAGCGTAAGGGAGGATTTGAGCACAGATACGCAGTATTTT.

The chain recombines TRBV27 with TRBJ2-3; unclear D gene. Trimming left V 0 bases short and J 6 bases short, with 10 bases between. CDR3 length: 14 residues. Germline CDR1 reads MNHEY; CDR2 reads SMNVEV (reference sequence). CDR3 protein: CASSLSAPTDTQYF. Here the CDR3 DNA reads TGTGCCAGCAGTTTATCGGCCCCCACGGATACGCAGTATTTT.

Only a few counts were recorded for this clonotype. The chain has TRBV20-1 and TRBJ1-5; D ambiguous. V dropped 6 bases and J dropped 1 base, with 13 bases sitting between them. The germline CDR1 and CDR2 sequences are DFQATT and SNEGSKA (reference sequence). CDR3 length: 14 residues. CDR3 amino acids: CSATQDGSNQPQHF. Here the CDR3 DNA reads TGCAGTGCCACCCAGGACGGGAGCAATCAGCCCCAGCATTTT.

This clonotype was seen a few times. This chain joins TRBV19 and TRBJ2-3; weak D call: TRBD2 (7 bases). From germline, CDR1 is LNHDA and CDR2 SQIVND (reference sequence). Trimming cost V 7 bases and J 5 bases, with 16 bases left between them. The CDR3 consists of 14 residues. CDR3 protein: CASTPAGAIDTQYF. CDR3 DNA sequence: TGTGCCAGTACCCCGGCGGGGGCGATAGATACGCAGTATTTT.

This clonotype occurred a few times. The J gene is TRBJ1-2, the V gene TRBV25-1; D is unresolved. Germline loops: CDR1 MGHDK, CDR2 SYGVNS. V was cut by 5 bases and J by 8 bases, with 15 bases left in between. CDR3 size: 13 residues. The CDR3 bases are TGTGCCAGCAGTCCAGTTTCCAGTCGGGGCTACACCTTC. It is translated as CASSPVSSRGYTF.